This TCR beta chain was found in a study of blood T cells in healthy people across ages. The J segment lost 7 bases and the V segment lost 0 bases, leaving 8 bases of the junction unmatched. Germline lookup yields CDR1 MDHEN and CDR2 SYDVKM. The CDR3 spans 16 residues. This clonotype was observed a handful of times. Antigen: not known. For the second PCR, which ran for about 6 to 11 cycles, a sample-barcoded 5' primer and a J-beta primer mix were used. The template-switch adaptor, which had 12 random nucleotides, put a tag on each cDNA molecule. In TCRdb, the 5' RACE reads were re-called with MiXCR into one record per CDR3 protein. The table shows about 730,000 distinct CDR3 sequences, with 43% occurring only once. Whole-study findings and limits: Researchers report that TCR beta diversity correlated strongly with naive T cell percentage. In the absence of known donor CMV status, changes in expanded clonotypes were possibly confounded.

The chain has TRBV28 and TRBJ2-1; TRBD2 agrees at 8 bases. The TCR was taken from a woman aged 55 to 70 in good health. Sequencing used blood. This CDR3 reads CASSLWTGLVGNEQFF. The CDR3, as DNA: TGTGCCAGCAGTTTATGGACGGGACTAGTAGGGAATGAGCAGTTCTTC.